The clone carrying this T cell receptor (beta chain) was counted only a few times. These data belong to a study of blood T cell repertoires in COVID-19. Using immunoSEQ multiplex PCR, the repertoire was profiled, and TCRdb retains in-frame clones only, with some absent. The repertoire has 190,000 or so clones, more than 75% of them found once; the top ten carry approximately 2.5%. Germline V gives CDR1 MNHNY, CDR2 SVGAGI (reference sequence). Trimming stripped 8 bases from V and 7 bases from J, with 20 bases between. The CDR3 sequence is 14 residues long. V gene TRBV6-6 combines with J gene TRBJ1-2; D ambiguous. The clonotype originates from a man between 35 and 55 years old with active or convalescent COVID-19. Sequenced: peripheral blood. As DNA, the CDR3 is TGTGCCAGCCTATTTAACCTGCGGGGTGGTGGCTACACCTTC. Residues: CASLFNLRGGGYTF.